The entry below gives a single TCR beta chain sequence along with its context. This entry comes from a study of pediatric ulcerative colitis. Assay used: immunoSEQ multiplex PCR; TCRdb lists only in-frame clones, some missing. The sample records about 60,000 clones, more than 75% being singletons. Controls: normal colonoscopy findings, no IBD within the following year. V shed 6 bases, J shed 8 bases, and the junction held 22 bases outside the gene matches. The CDR3 has 18 amino acids. CDR1 is MNHEY, CDR2 SMNVEV, per germline (reference sequence). Sequencing was performed on blood. The receptor was isolated from a boy aged 5 to 17 who was a control in a study of pediatric ulcerative colitis. The rearrangement joins TRBV27 to TRBJ2-3, with 8 bases aligning to TRBD1. In nucleotides, the CDR3 is TGTGCCAGCAGCAATCGGACAGGGAGATACTCCCGGGTGGGTACGCAGTATTTT. Its translation is CASSNRTGRYSRVGTQYF.